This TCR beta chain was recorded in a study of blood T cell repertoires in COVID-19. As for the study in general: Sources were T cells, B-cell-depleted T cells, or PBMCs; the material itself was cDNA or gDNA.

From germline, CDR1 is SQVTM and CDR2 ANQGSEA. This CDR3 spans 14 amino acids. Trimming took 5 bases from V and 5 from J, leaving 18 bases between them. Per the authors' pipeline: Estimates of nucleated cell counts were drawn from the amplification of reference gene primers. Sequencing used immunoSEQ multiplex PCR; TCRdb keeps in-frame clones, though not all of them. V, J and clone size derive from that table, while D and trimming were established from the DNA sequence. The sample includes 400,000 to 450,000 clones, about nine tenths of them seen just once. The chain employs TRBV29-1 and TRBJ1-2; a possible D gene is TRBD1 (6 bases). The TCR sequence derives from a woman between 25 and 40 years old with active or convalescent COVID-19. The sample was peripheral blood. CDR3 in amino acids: CSVPTLQGWYGYTF. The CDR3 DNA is TGCAGCGTTCCAACCCTACAGGGATGGTATGGCTACACCTTC.